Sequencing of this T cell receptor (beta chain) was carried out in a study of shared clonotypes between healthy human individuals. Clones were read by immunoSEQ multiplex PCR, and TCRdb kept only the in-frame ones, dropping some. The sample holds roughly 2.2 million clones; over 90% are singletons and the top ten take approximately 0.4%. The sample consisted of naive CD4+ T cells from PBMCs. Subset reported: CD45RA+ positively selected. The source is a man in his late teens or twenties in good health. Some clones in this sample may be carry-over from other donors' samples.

DNA of the CDR3: TGTGCCAGCAGCTCCCGGACTAGCGGCTCCTACGAGCAGTACTTC. Protein: CASSSRTSGSYEQYF. V and J are TRBV5-4 and TRBJ2-7; 10 bases map to TRBD2. V lost 3 bases, J lost 0 bases, and 3 bases stayed unmatched. Germline V gene data show CDR1 as SGHNT and CDR2 as YYREEE (reference sequence). The CDR3 is 15 residues long.